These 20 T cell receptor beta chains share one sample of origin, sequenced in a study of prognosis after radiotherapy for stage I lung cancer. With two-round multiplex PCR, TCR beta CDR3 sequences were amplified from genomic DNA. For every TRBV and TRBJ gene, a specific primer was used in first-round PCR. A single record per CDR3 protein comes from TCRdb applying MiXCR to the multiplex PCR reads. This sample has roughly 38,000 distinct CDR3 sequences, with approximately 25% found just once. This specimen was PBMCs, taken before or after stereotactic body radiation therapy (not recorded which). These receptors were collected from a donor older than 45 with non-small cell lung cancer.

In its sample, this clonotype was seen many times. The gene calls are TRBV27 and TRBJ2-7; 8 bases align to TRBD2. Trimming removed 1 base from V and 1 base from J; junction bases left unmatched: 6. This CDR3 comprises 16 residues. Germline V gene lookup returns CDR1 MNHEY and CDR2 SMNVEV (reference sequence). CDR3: CASSLFFGGGSYEQYF. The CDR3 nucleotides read TGTGCCAGCAGTTTATTCTTCGGGGGGGGGTCCTACGAGCAGTACTTC.

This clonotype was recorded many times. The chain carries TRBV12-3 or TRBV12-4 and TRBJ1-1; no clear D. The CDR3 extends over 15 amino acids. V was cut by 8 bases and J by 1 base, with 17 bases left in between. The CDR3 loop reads CASSVRYSRNTEAFF. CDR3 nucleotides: TGTGCCAGCTCGGTCCGATATTCACGGAACACTGAAGCTTTCTTT.

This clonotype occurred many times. The CDR3 loop is CASSHGRTEPNEQFF. DNA of the CDR3: TGCGCCAGCAGCCACGGACGGACAGAACCTAATGAGCAGTTCTTC. V is TRBV4-1 and J is TRBJ2-1, with a possible D match to TRBD1 (6 bases). CDR1 and CDR2 (germline): MGHRA, YSYEKL. The CDR3 covers 15 residues. V was trimmed by 3 bases and J by 7 bases, leaving 16 bases between them.

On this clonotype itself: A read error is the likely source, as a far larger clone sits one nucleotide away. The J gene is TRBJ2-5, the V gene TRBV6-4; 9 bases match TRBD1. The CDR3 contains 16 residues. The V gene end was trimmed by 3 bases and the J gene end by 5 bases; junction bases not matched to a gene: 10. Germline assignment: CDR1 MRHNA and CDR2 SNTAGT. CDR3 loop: CASSEVSWTGAETQYF. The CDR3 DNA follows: TGTGCCAGCAGTGAAGTCTCCTGGACAGGGGCGGAGACCCAGTACTTC.

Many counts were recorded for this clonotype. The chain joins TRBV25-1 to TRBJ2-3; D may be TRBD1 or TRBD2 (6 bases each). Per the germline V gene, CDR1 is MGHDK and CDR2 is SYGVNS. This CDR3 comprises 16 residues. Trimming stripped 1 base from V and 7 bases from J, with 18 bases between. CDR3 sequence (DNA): TGTGCCAGCAGTGAATCCTTGGGGGGCAGGGTCCATACGCAGTATTTT. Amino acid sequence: CASSESLGGRVHTQYF.

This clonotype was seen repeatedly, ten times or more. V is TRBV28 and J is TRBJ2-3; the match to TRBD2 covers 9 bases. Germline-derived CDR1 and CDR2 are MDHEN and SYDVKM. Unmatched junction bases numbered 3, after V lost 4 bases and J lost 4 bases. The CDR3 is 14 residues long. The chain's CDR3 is CASSSGLAPDTQYF. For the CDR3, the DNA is TGTGCCAGCAGTTCGGGACTAGCTCCAGATACGCAGTATTTT.

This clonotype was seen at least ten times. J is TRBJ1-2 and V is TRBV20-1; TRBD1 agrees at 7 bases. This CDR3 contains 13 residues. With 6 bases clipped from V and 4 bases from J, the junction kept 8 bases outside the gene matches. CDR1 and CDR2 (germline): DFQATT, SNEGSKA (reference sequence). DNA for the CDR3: TGCAGTGCCACGCGACAGGGCTCCTATGGCTACACCTTC. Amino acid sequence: CSATRQGSYGYTF.

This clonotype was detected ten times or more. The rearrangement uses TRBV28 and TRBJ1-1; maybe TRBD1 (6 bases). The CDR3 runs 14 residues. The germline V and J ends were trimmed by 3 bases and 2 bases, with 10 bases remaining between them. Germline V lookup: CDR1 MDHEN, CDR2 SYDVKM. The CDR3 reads CASSFTGTNTEAFF. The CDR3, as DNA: TGTGCCAGCAGTTTCACAGGGACAAACACTGAAGCTTTCTTT.

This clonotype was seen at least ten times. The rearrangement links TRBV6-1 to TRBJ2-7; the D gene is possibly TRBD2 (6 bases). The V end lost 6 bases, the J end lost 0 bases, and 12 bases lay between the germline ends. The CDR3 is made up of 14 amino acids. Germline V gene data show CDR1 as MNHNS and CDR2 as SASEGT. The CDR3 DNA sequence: TGTGCCAGCAGCCGTACTAGCACCTCCTACGAGCAGTACTTC. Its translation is CASSRTSTSYEQYF.

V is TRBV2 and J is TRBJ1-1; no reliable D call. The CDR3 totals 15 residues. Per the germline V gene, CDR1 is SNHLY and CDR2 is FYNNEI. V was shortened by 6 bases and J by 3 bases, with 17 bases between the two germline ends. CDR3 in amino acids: CASRTSTVHYTEAFF. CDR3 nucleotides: TGTGCCAGCAGAACTAGCACAGTACACTACACTGAAGCTTTCTTT.

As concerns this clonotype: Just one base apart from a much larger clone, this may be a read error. Here the CDR3 reads CASSQDRVGTDTQYF. CDR3 coding DNA: TGTGCCAGCAGCCAAGATCGAGTGGGCACAGATACGCAGTATTTT. The chain combines TRBV14 with TRBJ2-3, with D unclear. The CDR3 runs to 15 residues. V lost 0 bases and J lost 1, with 8 bases in between. Germline-derived CDR1 and CDR2 are SGHDN and FVKESK.

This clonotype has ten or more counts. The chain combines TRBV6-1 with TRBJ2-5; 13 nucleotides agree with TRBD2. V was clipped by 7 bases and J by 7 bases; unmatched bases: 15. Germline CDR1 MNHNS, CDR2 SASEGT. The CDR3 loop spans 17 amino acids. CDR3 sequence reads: CASTRLAGGATGMTQYF. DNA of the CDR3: TGTGCCAGCACCCGACTAGCGGGAGGCGCAACAGGGATGACCCAGTACTTC.

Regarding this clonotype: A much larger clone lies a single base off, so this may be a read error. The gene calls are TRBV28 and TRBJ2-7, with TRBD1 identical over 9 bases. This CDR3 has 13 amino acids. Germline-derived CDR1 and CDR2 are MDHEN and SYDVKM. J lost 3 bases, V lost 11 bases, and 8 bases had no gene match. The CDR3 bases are TGTGCCGGTTCGCCGGGACAGGGCTACGAGCAGTACTTC. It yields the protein CAGSPGQGYEQYF.

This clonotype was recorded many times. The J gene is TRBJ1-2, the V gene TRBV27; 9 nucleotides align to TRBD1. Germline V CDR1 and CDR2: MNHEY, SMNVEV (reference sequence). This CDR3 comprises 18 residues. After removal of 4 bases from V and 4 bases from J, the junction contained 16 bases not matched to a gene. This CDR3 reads CASSSLTRDRERLYGYTF. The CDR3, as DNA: TGTGCCAGCAGTTCCTTAACCCGGGACAGGGAGCGCCTCTATGGCTACACCTTC.

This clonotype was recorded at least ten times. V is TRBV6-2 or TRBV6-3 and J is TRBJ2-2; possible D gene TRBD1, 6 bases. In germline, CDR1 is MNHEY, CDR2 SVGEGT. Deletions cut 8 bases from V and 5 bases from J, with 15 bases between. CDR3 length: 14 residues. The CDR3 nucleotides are TGTGCCAGCCCTCCGGGACATATAACCGGGGAGCTGTTTTTT. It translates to CASPPGHITGELFF.

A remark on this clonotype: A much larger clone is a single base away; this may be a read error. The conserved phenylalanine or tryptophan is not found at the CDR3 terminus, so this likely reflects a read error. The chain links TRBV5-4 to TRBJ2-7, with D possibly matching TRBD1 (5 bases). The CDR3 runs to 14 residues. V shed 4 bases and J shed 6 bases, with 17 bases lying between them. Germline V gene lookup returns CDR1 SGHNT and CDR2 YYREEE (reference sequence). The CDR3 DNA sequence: TGTGCCAGCAGCCCCCACGGCAGGGTTTTCGAGCAGTACTTA. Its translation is CASSPHGRVFEQYL.

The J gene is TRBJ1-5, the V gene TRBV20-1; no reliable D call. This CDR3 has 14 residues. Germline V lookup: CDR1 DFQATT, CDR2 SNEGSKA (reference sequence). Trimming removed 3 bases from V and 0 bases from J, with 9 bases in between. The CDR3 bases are TGCAGTGCTAGTATCGCGGATAGCAATCAGCCCCAGCATTTT. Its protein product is CSASIADSNQPQHF.

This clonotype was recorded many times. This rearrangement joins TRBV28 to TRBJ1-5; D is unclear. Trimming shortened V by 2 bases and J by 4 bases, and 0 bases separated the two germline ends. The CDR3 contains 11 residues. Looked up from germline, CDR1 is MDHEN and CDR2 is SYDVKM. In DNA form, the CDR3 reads TGTGCCAGCAGTTTAAATCAGCCCCAGCATTTT. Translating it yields CASSLNQPQHF.

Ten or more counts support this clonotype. The CDR3 is CASIGTVYSPLHF. The CDR3 DNA reads TGTGCCAGCATAGGGACAGTTTATTCACCCCTCCACTTT. The chain uses TRBV2 and TRBJ1-6; TRBD1 aligns across 7 bases. The CDR3 has 13 residues. Germline V CDR1 and CDR2: SNHLY, FYNNEI. Losses at the gene ends were 7 bases for V and 8 bases for J; bases not matched to a gene: 5.

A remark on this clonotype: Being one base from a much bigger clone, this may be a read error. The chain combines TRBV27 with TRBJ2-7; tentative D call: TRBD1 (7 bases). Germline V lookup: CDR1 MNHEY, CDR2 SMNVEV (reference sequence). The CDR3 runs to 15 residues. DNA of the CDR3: TGTGCCGGCAGTTTTAACGCCGCAGGGGGGTTGGGGCAGTACTTC. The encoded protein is CAGSFNAAGGLGQYF.